This T cell receptor beta chain is drawn from a study of CD8 T cells in ankylosing spondylitis. Whole-study results and caveats: Significantly higher representation of disease-linked clones was reported for matched ankylosing spondylitis synovial fluid. A number of the motif variants had already been described in reactive arthritis synovial fluid and blood. One TCR beta motif, made up of about 8 highly homologous variants, appeared characteristic of ankylosing spondylitis blood. Disease-linked clones were found to be CD8+ and relatively rare in peripheral blood.

Note on this clonotype: Its antigen remains unidentified.

TCRdb passed the 5' RACE reads through MiXCR, listing each CDR3 protein once. This sample has a few hundred thousand distinct CDR3 sequences, with around 20% found just once. The sequenced sample consisted of blood, either unsorted or a sorted T cell fraction (not recorded which). This clonotype was sampled from a male donor with ankylosing spondylitis.

The chain's CDR3 is CAISGGTGTQETQYF. DNA of the CDR3: TGTGCCATCAGTGGGGGGACAGGGACTCAAGAGACCCAGTACTTC. The rearrangement links TRBV10-3 to TRBJ2-5, with 9 nucleotides matching TRBD1. Looked up from germline, CDR1 is ENHRY and CDR2 is SYGVKD. J lost 2 bases, V lost 4 bases, and 5 bases had no gene match. This CDR3 is 15 amino acids long.